These 21 T cell receptor beta chains were sequenced from one sample in a study of T cells in Graves' hyperthyroidism and ophthalmopathy. The TCR beta CDR3 regions underwent amplification using RNA transcripts as the source. TCR CDR3 regions were first amplified by RT-PCR with HTBI primers. In TCRdb, the multiplex PCR reads were re-called with MiXCR into one record per CDR3 protein. The sample records a few hundred thousand distinct CDR3 sequences, less than 25% being singletons. Material for sequencing was blood. The receptor source for this set is a man aged 18 to 29 with Graves' hyperthyroidism.

The chain recombines TRBV29-1 with TRBJ1-1; no reliable D call. CDR3 size: 14 residues. V lost 2 bases, J lost 1 base, and 11 bases lay in between. Germline CDR1 and CDR2: SQVTM and ANQGSEA. The CDR3 spells CSVEPPARNTEAFF. The CDR3 nucleotides read TGCAGCGTTGAACCTCCCGCACGGAACACTGAAGCTTTCTTT.

The rearrangement links TRBV12-5 to TRBJ2-7; D call uncertain. V was pared by 3 bases and J by 6 bases, with 6 bases between. Per the germline V gene, CDR1 is LGHNT and CDR2 is FRNRAP. This CDR3 comprises 11 residues. CDR3: CASGFSGEQYF. DNA for the CDR3: TGTGCTAGTGGTTTCTCAGGCGAGCAGTACTTC.

The chain joins TRBV27 to TRBJ2-7; possibly TRBD1 for D (6 bases). V gave up 6 bases and J gave up 0 bases, with 12 bases separating them. CDR1 MNHEY and CDR2 SMNVEV come from the germline V gene (reference sequence). This CDR3 spans 14 amino acids. CDR3 sequence reads: CASRRDTASYEQYF. The DNA of the CDR3 is TGTGCCAGCAGGAGGGACACCGCCTCCTACGAGCAGTACTTC.

This clonotype has just a few counts. The gene calls are TRBV12-3 or TRBV12-4 and TRBJ2-7, with 13 bases aligning to TRBD2. The CDR3 sequence is 15 residues long. V lost 5 bases to trimming and J lost 3 bases; unmatched junction nucleotides: 4. CDR3: CASSGTSGVSYEQYF. In DNA form, the CDR3 reads TGTGCCAGCAGTGGGACTAGCGGGGTGAGCTACGAGCAGTACTTC.

This clonotype was seen repeatedly, ten times or more. This chain links TRBV2 with TRBJ1-3, with 9 bases matching TRBD1. CDR1 and CDR2 (germline): SNHLY, FYNNEI. With 8 bases clipped from V and 4 bases from J, the junction kept 3 bases outside the gene matches. The CDR3 consists of 13 residues. CDR3 region: CASGTGMGNTIYF. The CDR3 coding sequence is TGTGCCAGCGGGACAGGGATGGGAAACACCATATATTTT. Filled out from reference TRBV2 and TRBJ1-3, the complete variable domain reads EPEVTQTPSHQVTQMGQEVILRCVPISNHLYFYWYRQILGQKVEFLVSFYNNEISEKSEIFDDQFSVERPDGSNFTLKIRSTKLEDSAMYFCASGTGMGNTIYFGEGSWLTVV.

This clonotype was counted ten times or more. The rearrangement links TRBV12-3 or TRBV12-4 to TRBJ1-1, with D possibly being TRBD1 (6 bases). This CDR3 is built from 14 residues. The V end was cut by 5 bases, the J end by 2 bases, with 12 bases between. The chain's CDR3 is CASSRWGANTEAFF. The CDR3 nucleotides are TGTGCCAGCAGTAGGTGGGGGGCTAACACTGAAGCTTTCTTT.

This clonotype was counted many times. Here the CDR3 DNA reads TGTGCCAGCAGTGAAGGCCATACGGGGGAGTACTTC. Its protein is CASSEGHTGEYF. J is TRBJ2-7 and V is TRBV6-1; TRBD2 might be the D (6 bases). V was pared by 1 base and J by 11 bases, with 12 bases between. The CDR3 is made up of 12 amino acids. Germline loops: CDR1 MNHNS, CDR2 SASEGT.

This clonotype showed up many times. This chain links TRBV20-1 with TRBJ2-2; 8 bases are a match to TRBD1. This CDR3 is 14 amino acids long. V lost 3 bases to trimming and J lost 2 bases; unmatched junction nucleotides: 2. CDR1 is DFQATT, CDR2 SNEGSKA, per germline (reference sequence). The CDR3 DNA follows: TGCAGTGCTAGTCAGGGGGCCAACACCGGGGAGCTGTTTTTT. Translating it yields CSASQGANTGELFF.

This clonotype was picked up many times. CDR3 in amino acids: CASRTGTGRFTGELFF. CDR3 bases: TGTGCCAGCAGAACCGGGACAGGAAGGTTTACCGGGGAGCTGTTTTTT. V gene TRBV6-1 combines with J gene TRBJ2-2; 8 nucleotides agree with TRBD1. Trimming removed 6 bases from V and 5 bases from J; junction bases left unmatched: 11. CDR1 is MNHNS and CDR2 is SASEGT in the germline V gene. The CDR3 consists of 16 residues.

The V gene is TRBV5-6, the J gene TRBJ2-2; 7 bases are shared with TRBD1. The V and J ends lost 4 bases and 0 bases, in that order; junction bases with no gene match: 6. Germline V lookup: CDR1 SGHDT, CDR2 YYEEEE. The CDR3 is 16 amino acids. In DNA, the CDR3 is TGTGCCAGCAGCACCCCGGGACAGCCGAACACCGGGGAGCTGTTTTTT. It specifies CASSTPGQPNTGELFF.

The sample holds many counts of this clonotype. The chain joins TRBV19 to TRBJ1-6, with D hard to call. The CDR3 runs to 12 residues. The germline CDR1 and CDR2 sequences are LNHDA and SQIVND (reference sequence). The V gene lost 6 bases and the J gene lost 5 bases, with 5 bases spanning the gap. CDR3 region: CASSGDNSPLHF. CDR3 nucleotides: TGTGCCAGTAGCGGAGATAATTCACCCCTCCACTTT.

This clonotype came up a few times. One base away lies a much larger clone, so this may be a sequencing read error. The chain couples TRBV6-2 or TRBV6-3 to TRBJ1-5, with D uncertain. Germline lookup yields CDR1 MNHEY and CDR2 SVGEGT. This CDR3 is built from 14 residues. Between the trimmed V and J ends, which lost 6 bases and 7 bases, there was a span of 16 bases. The CDR3 reads CASSPQRANQPQHF. The CDR3 coding sequence is TGTGCCAGCAGCCCCCAGAGGGCTAACCAGCCCCAGCATTTT.

This clonotype has a count of ten or more. This chain joins TRBV9 and TRBJ1-2, with TRBD1 as a possible D gene (6 bases). The CDR3 is made up of 15 amino acids. V was cut by 0 bases and J by 4 bases, with 13 bases left in between. From germline, CDR1 is SGDLS and CDR2 YYNGEE. CDR3 in DNA: TGTGCCAGCAGCGTAGGGACAGCCAATTTCTATGGCTACACCTTC. Its translation is CASSVGTANFYGYTF. The whole variable domain, remainder taken from reference TRBV9 and TRBJ1-2, is DSGVTQTPKHLITATGQRVTLRCSPRSGDLSVYWYQQSLDQGLQFLIQYYNGEERAKGNILERFSAQQFPDLHSELNLSSLELGDSALYFCASSVGTANFYGYTFGSGTRLTVV.

The genes are TRBV12-3 or TRBV12-4 and TRBJ2-7, with TRBD1 matching over 7 bases. Trimming took 5 bases from V and 5 from J; bases not matched to a gene: 6. The CDR3 has 13 amino acids. CDR3 sequence: CASSPGQTNEQYF. The CDR3 DNA sequence: TGTGCCAGCAGTCCGGGACAGACTAACGAGCAGTACTTC.

The V call is TRBV28, the J call TRBJ1-1; D is unclear. The CDR3 has 11 amino acids. The germline gives CDR1 MDHEN, CDR2 SYDVKM. V lost 8 bases and J 7 bases, leaving 11 bases between the germline ends. The CDR3 DNA reads TGTGCCAGCTGGGTGGTCGGTGAAGCTTTCTTT. This codes for CASWVVGEAFF.

This clonotype was seen at least ten times. The chain recombines TRBV6-5 with TRBJ2-7; TRBD1 agrees at 7 bases. The V segment lost 9 bases and the J segment 6 bases; nucleotides outside the gene matches: 11. The CDR3 is made up of 13 amino acids. CDR1 MNHEY and CDR2 SVGAGI come from the germline V gene. The CDR3 nucleotides read TGTGCCAGAAAACCGGGACAGAGGGTCGAGCAGTACTTC. Translation gives CARKPGQRVEQYF.

V gene TRBV28 combines with J gene TRBJ2-7; 9 bases align to TRBD2. J was trimmed by 0 bases and V by 5 bases; bases with no gene match: 5. This CDR3 spans 15 amino acids. Germline values: CDR1 MDHEN, CDR2 SYDVKM. CDR3 DNA sequence: TGTGCCAGCAGTGCCCCTAGCGGGAACTCCTACGAGCAGTACTTC. Protein sequence: CASSAPSGNSYEQYF. The full variable domain, with the rest looked up from reference TRBV28 and TRBJ2-7, is DVKVTQSSRYLVKRTGEKVFLECVQDMDHENMFWYRQDPGLGLRLIYFSYDVKMKEKGDIPEGYSVSREKKERFSLILESASTNQTSMYLCASSAPSGNSYEQYFGPGTRLTVT.

In this sample, this clonotype turned up many times. The rearrangement links TRBV20-1 to TRBJ1-5; D call uncertain. The CDR3 length is 14 residues. Trimming shortened V by 6 bases and J by 0 bases, and 12 bases separated the two germline ends. CDR1 and CDR2 (germline): DFQATT, SNEGSKA (reference sequence). CDR3 amino acids: CSAPRGSSNQPQHF. The CDR3 DNA is TGCAGTGCCCCACGAGGCTCTAGCAATCAGCCCCAGCATTTT.

This clonotype was counted many times. In DNA, the CDR3 is TGTGCCAGCAGTATCGGGGGGCCCACCGGGGAGCTGTTTTTT. Its translation: CASSIGGPTGELFF. The V call is TRBV12-3 or TRBV12-4, the J call TRBJ2-2; D is possibly TRBD2 (7 bases). The V and J ends lost 5 bases and 4 bases respectively, with 11 bases between them. CDR3 size: 14 residues.

In this sample, this clonotype turned up many times. The J gene is TRBJ1-5, the V gene TRBV5-1; D might be TRBD1 (5 bases). Germline V gene data show CDR1 as SGHRS and CDR2 as YFSETQ. CDR3 size: 14 residues. V was trimmed by 4 bases and J by 3 bases, leaving 11 bases between them. CDR3 amino acids: CASSPGALNQPQHF. CDR3 in DNA: TGCGCCAGCAGCCCTGGGGCTCTCAATCAGCCCCAGCATTTT. Full variable domain (outside the CDR3, taken from reference TRBV5-1 and TRBJ1-5): KAGVTQTPRYLIKTRGQQVTLSCSPISGHRSVSWYQQTPGQGLQFLFEYFSETQRNKGNFPGRFSGRQFSNSRSEMNVSTLELGDSALYLCASSPGALNQPQHFGDGTRLSIL.

This clonotype was counted at least ten times. The V and J genes are TRBV30 and TRBJ2-2; weak D call: TRBD2 (6 bases). Trimming took off 1 base at V and 5 bases at J, with 11 bases between the two ends. This CDR3 has 14 amino acids. The germline CDR1 and CDR2 sequences are GTSNPN and SVGIG (reference sequence). The CDR3 loop reads CAWSEGTETGELFF. CDR3 DNA: TGTGCCTGGAGTGAAGGGACTGAGACCGGGGAGCTGTTTTTT. Using reference TRBV30 and TRBJ2-2 for the parts outside the CDR3, the full variable domain is SQTIHQWPATLVQPVGSPLSLECTVEGTSNPNLYWYRQAAGRGLQLLFYSVGIGQISSEVPQNLSASRPQDRQFILSSKKLLLSDSGFYLCAWSEGTETGELFFGEGSRLTVL.